This T cell receptor beta chain was recovered during a study of T cell changes during pregnancy in multiple sclerosis. V lost 4 bases to trimming and J lost 3 bases, with 18 bases between them. CDR3 length: 16 residues. In germline, CDR1 is SGHNT, CDR2 YYREEE (reference sequence). The table came from immunoSEQ multiplex PCR; TCRdb's copy has only in-frame clones and leaves some out. Of some 55,000 clones listed, approximately 87% were seen once; the top ten hold approximately 5.3%. This receptor was identified in a human donor whose cells served as feeder cells for cultures in a pregnancy study. The chain is built from TRBV5-4 and TRBJ2-3, with D maybe TRBD2 (6 bases). The source material was peripheral blood from another person, used as feeder cells. The CDR3: CASSPKAGATTDTQYF. The CDR3 DNA sequence: TGTGCCAGCAGCCCAAAAGCGGGTGCGACGACAGATACGCAGTATTTT.